The clone carrying this T cell receptor (beta chain) was counted at least ten times. What it binds is not known. Sorted libraries used approximately 1 million CD4+ or CD8+ T cells. The data stem from a study of neurological immune-mediated disorders. In the study overall: Of the multiple sclerosis patients, roughly 35 in total, about 30 were relapsing-remitting and 3 were secondary progressive.

Synthesis of cDNA was performed by 5'RACE using 10-nucleotide random UMIs. TCRdb fed the 5' RACE reads into MiXCR, producing one record per CDR3 protein. The sample consists of tens of thousands of distinct CDR3 sequences, 3.5% to 4% of them appearing once. General study results and limits: In HTLV-1-associated myelopathy, TCR clonal expansion was greatest, whereas multiple sclerosis had the least, falling below healthy controls.

The receptor was derived from a woman aged 40 to 50 with multiple sclerosis. Sequencing was performed on CD4+ T cells from blood.

The CDR3 DNA sequence: TGTGCCAGCGGAACGGACAGGGCCGTCAGGATTAGCAATCAGCCCCAGCATTTT. This codes for CASGTDRAVRISNQPQHF. The chain joins TRBV12-3 or TRBV12-4 to TRBJ1-5, with 8 bases lining up with TRBD1. With 8 bases clipped from V and 0 bases from J, the junction kept 15 bases outside the gene matches. This CDR3 has 18 residues.